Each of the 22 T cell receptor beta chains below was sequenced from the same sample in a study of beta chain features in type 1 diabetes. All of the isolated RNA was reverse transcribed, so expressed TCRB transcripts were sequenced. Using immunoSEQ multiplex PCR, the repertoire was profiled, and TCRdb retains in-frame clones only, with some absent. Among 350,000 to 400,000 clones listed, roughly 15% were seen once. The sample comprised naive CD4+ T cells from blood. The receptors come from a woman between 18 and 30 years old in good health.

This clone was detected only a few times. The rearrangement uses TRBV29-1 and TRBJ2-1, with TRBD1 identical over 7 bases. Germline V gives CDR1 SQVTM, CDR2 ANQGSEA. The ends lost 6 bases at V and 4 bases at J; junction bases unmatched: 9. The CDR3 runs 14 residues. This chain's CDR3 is CSVLHGRGYNEQFF. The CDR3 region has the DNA TGCAGCGTACTCCACGGCAGGGGGTACAATGAGCAGTTCTTC.

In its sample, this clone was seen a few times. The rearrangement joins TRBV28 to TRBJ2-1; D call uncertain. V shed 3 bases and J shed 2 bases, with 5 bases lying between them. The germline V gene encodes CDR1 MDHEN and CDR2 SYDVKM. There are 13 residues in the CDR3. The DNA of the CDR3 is TGTGCCAGCAGTTTCCCAACCTACAATGAGCAGTTCTTC. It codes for CASSFPTYNEQFF.

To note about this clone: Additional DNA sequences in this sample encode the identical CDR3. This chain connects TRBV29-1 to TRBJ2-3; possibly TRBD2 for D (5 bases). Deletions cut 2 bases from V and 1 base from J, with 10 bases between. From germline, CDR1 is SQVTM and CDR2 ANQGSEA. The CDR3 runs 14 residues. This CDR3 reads CSVERGLGTDTQYF. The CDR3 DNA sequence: TGCAGCGTTGAAAGAGGGTTGGGCACAGATACGCAGTATTTT.

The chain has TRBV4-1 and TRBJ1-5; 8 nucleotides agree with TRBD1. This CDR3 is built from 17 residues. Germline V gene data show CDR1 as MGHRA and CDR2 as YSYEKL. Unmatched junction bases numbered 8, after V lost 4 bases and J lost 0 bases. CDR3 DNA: TGCGCCAGCAGCCGAGATACTGGACAGGGTAGCAATCAGCCCCAGCATTTT. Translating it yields CASSRDTGQGSNQPQHF.

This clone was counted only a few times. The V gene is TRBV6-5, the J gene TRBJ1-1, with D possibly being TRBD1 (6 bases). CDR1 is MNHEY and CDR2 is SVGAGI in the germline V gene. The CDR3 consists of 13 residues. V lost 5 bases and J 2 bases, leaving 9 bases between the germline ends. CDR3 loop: CASSRTENTEAFF. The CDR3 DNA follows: TGTGCCAGCAGTCGGACAGAAAACACTGAAGCTTTCTTT.

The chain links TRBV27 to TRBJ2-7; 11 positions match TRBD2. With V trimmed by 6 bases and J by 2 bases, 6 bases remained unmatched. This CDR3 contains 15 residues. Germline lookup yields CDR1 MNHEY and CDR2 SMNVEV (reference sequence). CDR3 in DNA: TGTGCCAGCAGCCAAGGGACTAGCGGAGCCTACGAGCAGTACTTC. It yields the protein CASSQGTSGAYEQYF.

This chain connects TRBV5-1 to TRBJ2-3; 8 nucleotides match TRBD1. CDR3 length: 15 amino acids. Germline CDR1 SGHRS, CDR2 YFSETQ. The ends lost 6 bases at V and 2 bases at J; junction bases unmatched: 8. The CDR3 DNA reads TGCGCCAGCACTTGGACAGGGATTGCCACAGATACGCAGTATTTT. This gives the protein CASTWTGIATDTQYF.

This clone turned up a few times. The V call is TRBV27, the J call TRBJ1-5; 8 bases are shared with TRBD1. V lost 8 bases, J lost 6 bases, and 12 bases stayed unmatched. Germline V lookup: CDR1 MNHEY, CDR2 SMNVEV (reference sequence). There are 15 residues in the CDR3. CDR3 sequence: CASGPLTGAGQPQHF. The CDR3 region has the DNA TGTGCCAGCGGACCCCTGACAGGGGCCGGTCAGCCCCAGCATTTT.

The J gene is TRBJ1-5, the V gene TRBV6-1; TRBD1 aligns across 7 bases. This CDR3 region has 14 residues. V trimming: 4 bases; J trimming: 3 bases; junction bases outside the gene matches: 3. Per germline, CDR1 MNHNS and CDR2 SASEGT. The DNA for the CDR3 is TGTGCCAGCAGTGTACAGGGGAACAATCAGCCCCAGCATTTT. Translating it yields CASSVQGNNQPQHF.

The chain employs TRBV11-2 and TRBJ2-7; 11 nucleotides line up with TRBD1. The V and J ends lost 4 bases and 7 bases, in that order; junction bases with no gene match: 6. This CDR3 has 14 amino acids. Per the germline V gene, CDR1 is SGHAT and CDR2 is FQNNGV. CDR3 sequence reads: CASSYGQGAGEQYF. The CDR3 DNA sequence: TGTGCCAGCAGCTATGGACAGGGGGCAGGGGAGCAGTACTTC.

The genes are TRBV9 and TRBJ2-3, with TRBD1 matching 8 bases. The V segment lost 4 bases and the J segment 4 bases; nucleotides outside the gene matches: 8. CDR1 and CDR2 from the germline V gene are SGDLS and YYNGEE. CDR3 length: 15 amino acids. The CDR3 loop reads CASSTRQGWADTQYF. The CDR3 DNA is TGTGCCAGCAGCACTCGACAGGGGTGGGCAGATACGCAGTATTTT.

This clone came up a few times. The CDR3 sequence is CASSVPQNTEAFF. Written as DNA, the CDR3 is TGTGCCAGCAGCGTACCCCAGAACACTGAAGCTTTCTTT. J is TRBJ1-1 and V is TRBV9; no definite D call. CDR1 and CDR2 (germline): SGDLS, YYNGEE. V shed 1 base and J shed 1 base, with 5 bases lying between them. This CDR3 is 13 amino acids long.

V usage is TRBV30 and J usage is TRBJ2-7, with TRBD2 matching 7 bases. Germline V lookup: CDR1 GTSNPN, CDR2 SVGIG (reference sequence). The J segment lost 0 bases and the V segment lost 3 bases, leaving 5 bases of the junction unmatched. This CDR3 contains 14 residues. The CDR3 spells CAWSGRPNSYEQYF. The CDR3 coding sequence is TGTGCCTGGAGCGGGAGGCCCAACTCCTACGAGCAGTACTTC. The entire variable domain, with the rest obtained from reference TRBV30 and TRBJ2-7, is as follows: SQTIHQWPATLVQPVGSPLSLECTVEGTSNPNLYWYRQAAGRGLQLLFYSVGIGQISSEVPQNLSASRPQDRQFILSSKKLLLSDSGFYLCAWSGRPNSYEQYFGPGTRLTVT.

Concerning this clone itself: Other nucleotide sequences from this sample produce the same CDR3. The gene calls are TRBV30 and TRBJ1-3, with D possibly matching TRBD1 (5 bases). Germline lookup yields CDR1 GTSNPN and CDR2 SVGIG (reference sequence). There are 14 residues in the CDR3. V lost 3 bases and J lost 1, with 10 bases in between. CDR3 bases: TGTGCCTGGAGCCTCGGGGGGTCTGGAAACACCATATATTTT. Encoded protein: CAWSLGGSGNTIYF.

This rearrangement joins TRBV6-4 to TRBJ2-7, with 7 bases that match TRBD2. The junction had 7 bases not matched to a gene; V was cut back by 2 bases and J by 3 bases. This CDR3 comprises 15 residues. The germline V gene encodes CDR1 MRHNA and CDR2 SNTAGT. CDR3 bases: TGTGCCAGCAGTGACGTGAGCGGGGCAGTCTACGAGCAGTACTTC. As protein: CASSDVSGAVYEQYF.

CDR3 DNA sequence: TGTGCCAGCAGCCATCCCGGGACTAGCGGGAGGGCCGAGCAGTACTTC. Translation: CASSHPGTSGRAEQYF. The rearrangement joins TRBV4-2 to TRBJ2-7; 16 positions agree with TRBD2. Germline CDR1 LGHNA, CDR2 YNFKEQ. The CDR3 has 16 residues. V lost 3 bases, J lost 6 bases, and 5 bases stayed unmatched.

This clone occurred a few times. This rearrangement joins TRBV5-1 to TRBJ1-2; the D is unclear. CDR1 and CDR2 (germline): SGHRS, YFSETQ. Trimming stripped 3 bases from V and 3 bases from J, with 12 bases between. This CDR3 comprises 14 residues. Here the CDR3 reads CASSSGEADYGYTF. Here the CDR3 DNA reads TGCGCCAGCAGCTCCGGGGAGGCCGACTATGGCTACACCTTC.

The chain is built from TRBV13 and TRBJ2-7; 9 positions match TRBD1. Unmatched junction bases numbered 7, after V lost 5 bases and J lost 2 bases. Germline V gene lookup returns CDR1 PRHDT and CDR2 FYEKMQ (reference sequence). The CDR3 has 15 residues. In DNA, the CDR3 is TGTGCCAGCAGCGGTCACAGGGGGCGTACCTACGAGCAGTACTTC. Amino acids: CASSGHRGRTYEQYF.

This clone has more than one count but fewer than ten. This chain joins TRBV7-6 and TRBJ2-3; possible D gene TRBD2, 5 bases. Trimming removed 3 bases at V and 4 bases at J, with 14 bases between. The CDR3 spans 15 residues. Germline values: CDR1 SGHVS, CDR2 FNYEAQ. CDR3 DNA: TGTGCCAGCAGCTTGGTGGGAGTGGCCCCAGATACGCAGTATTTT. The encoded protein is CASSLVGVAPDTQYF.

For the CDR3, the DNA is TGTGCCAGCAGCCCCAGGACAGGCCGAAGCTCTGGGGCCAACGTCCTGACTTTC. Amino acid sequence: CASSPRTGRSSGANVLTF. The chain recombines TRBV7-8 with TRBJ2-6, with 7 bases lining up with TRBD1. Looked up from germline, CDR1 is SGHVS and CDR2 is FQNEAQ. This CDR3 contains 18 residues. V was clipped by 5 bases and J by 0 bases; unmatched bases: 10.

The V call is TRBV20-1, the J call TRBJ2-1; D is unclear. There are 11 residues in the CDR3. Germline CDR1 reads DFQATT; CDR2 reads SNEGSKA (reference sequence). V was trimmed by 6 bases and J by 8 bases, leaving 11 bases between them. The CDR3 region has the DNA TGCAGTGCCTTAAAACGGGATGAGCAGTTCTTC. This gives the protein CSALKRDEQFF.

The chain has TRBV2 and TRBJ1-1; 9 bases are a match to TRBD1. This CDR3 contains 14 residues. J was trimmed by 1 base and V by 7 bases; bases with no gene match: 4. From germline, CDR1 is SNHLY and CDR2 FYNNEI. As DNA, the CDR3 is TGTGCCAGCAAGAGGACAGGGGAGAACACTGAAGCTTTCTTT. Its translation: CASKRTGENTEAFF.